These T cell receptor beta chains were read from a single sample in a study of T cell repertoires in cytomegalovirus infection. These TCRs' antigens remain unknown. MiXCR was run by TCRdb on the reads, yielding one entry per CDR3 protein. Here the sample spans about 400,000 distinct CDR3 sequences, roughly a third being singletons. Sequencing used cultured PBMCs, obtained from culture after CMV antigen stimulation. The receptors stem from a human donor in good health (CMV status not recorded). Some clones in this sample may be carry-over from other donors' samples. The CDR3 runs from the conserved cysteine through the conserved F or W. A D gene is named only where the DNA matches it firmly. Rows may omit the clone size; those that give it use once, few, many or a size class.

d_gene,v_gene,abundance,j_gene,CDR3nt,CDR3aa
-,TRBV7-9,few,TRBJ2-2,TGTGCCAGCAGCTTAGTGTCGGGAGTTTTCACCGGGGAGCTGTTTTTT,CASSLVSGVFTGELFF
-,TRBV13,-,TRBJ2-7,TGTGCCAGCAGCTTCGGCAGGGAGACCCACGAGCAGTACTTC,CASSFGRETHEQYF
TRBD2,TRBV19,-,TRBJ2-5,TGTGCCAGTAGTATGGTTAAAACAGCGGGAAGGCTGGAGACCCAGTACTTC,CASSMVKTAGRLETQYF
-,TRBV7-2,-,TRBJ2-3,TGTGCCAGCAGCTTCGATTTGGGAACCTTGCAGTATTTT,CASSFDLGTLQYF
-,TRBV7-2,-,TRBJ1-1,TGTGCCAGCAGCCGCCTACCTCAGGGGAAAGCTTTCTTT,CASSRLPQGKAFF
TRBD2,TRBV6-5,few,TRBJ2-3,TGTGCCAGCAGTTACGCGGGAGTGGGTGGAGATACGCAGTATTTT,CASSYAGVGGDTQYF
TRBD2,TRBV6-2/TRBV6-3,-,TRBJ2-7,TGTGCCAGCCAGCCCCCGACTAGCGGGTTCTACGAGCAGTACTTC,CASQPPTSGFYEQYF
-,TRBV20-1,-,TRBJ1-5,TGCAGTGCTACCAGGGAGGACTTGCAGCCCCAGCATTTT,CSATREDLQPQHF
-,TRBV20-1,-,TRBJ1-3,TGCAGTGCTCCCCGGGCCTCCCCGAATGGAAACACCATATATTTT,CSAPRASPNGNTIYF
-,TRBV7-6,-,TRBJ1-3,TGTGCCAGCACCACCCGCGCAGGGCCTAGTTCTGGAAACACCATATATTTT,CASTTRAGPSSGNTIYF
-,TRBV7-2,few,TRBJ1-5,TGTGCCAGCAGCTTTGGGCCTATGGACAATCAGCCCCAGCATTTT,CASSFGPMDNQPQHF
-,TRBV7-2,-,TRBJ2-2,TGTGCCAGCAGCCGACCAGGGGTGGCCGGGGAGCTGTTTTTT,CASSRPGVAGELFF
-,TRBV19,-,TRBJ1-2,TGTGCCAGTCTGGGGAGGGGGTATGGCTACACCTTC,CASLGRGYGYTF
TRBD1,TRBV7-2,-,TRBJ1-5,TGTGCCAGCCGAACAGGGGTTGGAAGCAATCAGCCCCAGCATTTT,CASRTGVGSNQPQHF
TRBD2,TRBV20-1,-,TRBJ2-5,TGCAGTGCTAGAGATCTCGTAGCGGGCGGGACCCAGTACTTC,CSARDLVAGGTQYF
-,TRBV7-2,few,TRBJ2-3,TGTGCCAGCAGCCCCAGGACGTATACAGATACGCAGTATTTT,CASSPRTYTDTQYF
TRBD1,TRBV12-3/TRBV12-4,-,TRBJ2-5,TGTGCCAGCAGTTTTACAGGGGGCCGGGAGACCCAGTACTTC,CASSFTGGRETQYF
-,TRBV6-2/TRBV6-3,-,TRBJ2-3,TGTGCCAGCAACCGAGACAGCACAGATACGCAGTATTTT,CASNRDSTDTQYF
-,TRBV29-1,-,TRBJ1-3,TGCAGCGTTGAGTCTGACCCCTCTGGAAACACCATATATTTT,CSVESDPSGNTIYF
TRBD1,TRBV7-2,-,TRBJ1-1,TGTGCCAGCAGCCGCCCAGGGGGTTACACTGAAGCTTTCTTT,CASSRPGGYTEAFF
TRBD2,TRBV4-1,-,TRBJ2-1,TGCGCCAGCAGCCTCACTGGCGGGAGGGCCTCCTACAATGAGCAGTTCTTC,CASSLTGGRASYNEQFF
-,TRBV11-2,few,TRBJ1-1,TGTGCCAGCAGCTTGGCAGGGGCTGAAGCTTTCTTT,CASSLAGAEAFF
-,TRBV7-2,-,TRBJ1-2,TGTGCCAGTACTAGGGGGAAGGAGTTGAGAAGTGGCTACACCTTC,CASTRGKELRSGYTF
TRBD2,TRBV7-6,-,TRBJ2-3,TGTGCCAGCGGCCGACCCAGGACTAGCGGGGGCACAGATACGCAGTATTTT,CASGRPRTSGGTDTQYF
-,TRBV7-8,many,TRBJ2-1,TGTGCCAGCAGCTTAACGGCGGGTACCTACAATGAGCAGTTCTTC,CASSLTAGTYNEQFF
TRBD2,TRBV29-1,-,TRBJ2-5,TGCAGCGTTAAGACTAGCGGGAGTAACCAAGAGACCCAGTACTTC,CSVKTSGSNQETQYF
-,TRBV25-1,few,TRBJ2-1,TGTGCCAGCAGTGAATATATCCGGGACAATGAGCAGTTCTTC,CASSEYIRDNEQFF
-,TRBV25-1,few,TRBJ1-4,TGTGCCAGCAGTTCTCATGGGTCTAATGAAAAACTGTTTTTT,CASSSHGSNEKLFF
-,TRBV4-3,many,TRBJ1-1,TGCGCCAGCAGCCAAGCCCCGGAGAACACTGAAGCTTTCTTT,CASSQAPENTEAFF
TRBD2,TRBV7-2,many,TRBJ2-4,TGTGCCAGCAGCTCAGGGGACAGCCCGGGACTAGCGGGGGCGAGGGTCGACATTCAGTACTTC,CASSSGDSPGLAGARVDIQYF
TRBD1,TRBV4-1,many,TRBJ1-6,TGCGCCAGCAGCCAAGTAGCGCAGGGGGAAGGATCACCCCTCCACTTT,CASSQVAQGEGSPLHF
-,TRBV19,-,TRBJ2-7,TGTGCCAGTAGTATTAGCGCGCGCGAGCAGTACTTC,CASSISAREQYF
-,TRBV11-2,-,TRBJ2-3,TGTGCCAGCAGCGATTCGACATGGGATACGCAGTATTTT,CASSDSTWDTQYF
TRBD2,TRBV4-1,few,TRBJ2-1,TGCGCCAGCAGCCAAGATTGGAGGGCTAGCGGGAGGAAAGACAATGAGCAGTTCTTC,CASSQDWRASGRKDNEQFF
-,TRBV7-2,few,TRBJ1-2,TGTGCCAGCAGCGAGCAGGGTGGTAACTATGGCTACACCTTC,CASSEQGGNYGYTF
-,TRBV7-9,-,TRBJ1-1,TGTGCCAGCAGCTTCCCAGGAGTGAACACTGAAGCTTTCTTT,CASSFPGVNTEAFF
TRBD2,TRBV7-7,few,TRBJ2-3,TGTGCCAGCAGCTTAGGAGGGACTAGCGGGAGGAGCACAGATACGCAGTATTTT,CASSLGGTSGRSTDTQYF
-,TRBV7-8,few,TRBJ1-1,TGTGCCAGCAGCTTAGGTCTGGAGGGCACTGAAGCTTTCTTT,CASSLGLEGTEAFF
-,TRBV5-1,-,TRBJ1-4,TGCGCCAGCAGCTACAGGGATTCTAATGAAAAACTGTTTTTT,CASSYRDSNEKLFF
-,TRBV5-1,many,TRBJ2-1,TGCGCCAGCAGCGTAGCTAATGAGCAGTTCTTC,CASSVANEQFF
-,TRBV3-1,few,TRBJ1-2,TGTGCCAGCAGCCAAGGGGGGACCCTGAGAGGTGGCTACACCTTC,CASSQGGTLRGGYTF
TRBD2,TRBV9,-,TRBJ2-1,TGTGCCAGCAGCGAGGGACTAGCGGGAGAAGAGCAGTTCTTC,CASSEGLAGEEQFF